This TCR beta chain comes out of a study of radiotherapy plus CTLA-4 blockade in lung cancer. The assay was immunoSEQ multiplex PCR, and TCRdb's table has in-frame clones only and misses some. The repertoire includes tens of thousands of clones, 81% of them detected once, and 20% to 25% sits in the top ten. Germline CDR1 and CDR2: WSHSY and SAAADI. The V and J ends lost 0 bases and 6 bases respectively, with 6 bases between them. The CDR3 spans 12 residues. The specimen was peripheral blood, collected from a patient treated with radiotherapy plus ipilimumab. The rearrangement links TRBV10-2 to TRBJ2-7; D ambiguous. The TCR originated in a human donor with non-small cell lung cancer that progressed on radiotherapy plus ipilimumab. In DNA form, the CDR3 reads TGCGCCAGCAGTGAGTCCTCTCTCGAGCAGTACTTC. It yields the protein CASSESSLEQYF.